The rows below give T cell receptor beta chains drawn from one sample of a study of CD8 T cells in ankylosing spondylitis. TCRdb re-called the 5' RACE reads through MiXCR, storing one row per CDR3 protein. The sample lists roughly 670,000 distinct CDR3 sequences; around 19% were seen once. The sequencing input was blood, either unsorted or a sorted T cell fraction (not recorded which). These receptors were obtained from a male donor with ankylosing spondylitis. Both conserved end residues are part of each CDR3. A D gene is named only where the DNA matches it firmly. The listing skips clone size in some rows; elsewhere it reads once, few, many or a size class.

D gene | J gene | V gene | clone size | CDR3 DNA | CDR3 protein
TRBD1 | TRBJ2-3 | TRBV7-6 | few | TGTGCCAGCAGCCCTATGGCGGGACAGGGGCCAGCACCCACAGATACGCAGTATTTT | CASSPMAGQGPAPTDTQYF
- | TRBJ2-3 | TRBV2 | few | TGTGCCAGCAGTGAATGGGGGACAGATACGCAGTATTTT | CASSEWGTDTQYF
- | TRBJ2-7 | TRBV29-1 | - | TGCAGCGCTGTAGGACACCTCTCCTACGAGCAGTACTTC | CSAVGHLSYEQYF
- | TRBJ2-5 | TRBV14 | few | TGTGCCAGCAGCCGCAGCGGCCCGATAGAGACCCAGTACTTC | CASSRSGPIETQYF
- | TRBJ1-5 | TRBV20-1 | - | TGCAGTGCTACTGGGGGGTTAGATCAGCCCCAGCATTTT | CSATGGLDQPQHF
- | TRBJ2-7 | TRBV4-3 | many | TGCGCCAGCAGCCAAGACAGCACGGCCCCCTCCTACGAGCAGTACTTC | CASSQDSTAPSYEQYF
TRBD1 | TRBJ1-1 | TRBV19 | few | TGTGCCAGTAGTACGCCGGGACAGGGACCGAACACTGAAGCTTTCTTT | CASSTPGQGPNTEAFF
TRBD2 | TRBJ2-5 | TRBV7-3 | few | TGTGCCAGCAGCCGAAATAGCGGGAGGGCCGGAGAGACCCAGTACTTC | CASSRNSGRAGETQYF
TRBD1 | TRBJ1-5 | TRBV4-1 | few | TGCGCCAGCAGCCAAAGACAGGGCGACAATCAGCCCCAGCATTTT | CASSQRQGDNQPQHF
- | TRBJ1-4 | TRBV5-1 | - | TGCGCCAGCAGCTTGGCCGCGTCAGAACTTAATGAAAAACTGTTTTTT | CASSLAASELNEKLFF
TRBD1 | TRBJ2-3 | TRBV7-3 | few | TGTGCCAGCAGCTTAAATCCAGGGGGCGGTCCAGATACGCAGTATTTT | CASSLNPGGGPDTQYF
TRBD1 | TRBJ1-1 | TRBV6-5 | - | TGTGCCAGCAGTTACTCATTGACACGACAGGGCTGGACTGAAGCTTTCTTT | CASSYSLTRQGWTEAFF
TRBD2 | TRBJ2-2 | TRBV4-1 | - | TGCGCCAGCAGCCGTAGCGGGAGGGCCGGGGACGGGGAGCTGTTTTTT | CASSRSGRAGDGELFF
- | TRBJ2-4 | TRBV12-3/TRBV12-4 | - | TGTGCCAGCAGCCCCCGGGACATAGCCAAAAACATTCAGTACTTC | CASSPRDIAKNIQYF
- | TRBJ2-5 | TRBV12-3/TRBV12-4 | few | TGTGCCAGCAGCCCCCTGGACAGCCAGGAGACCCAGTACTTC | CASSPLDSQETQYF
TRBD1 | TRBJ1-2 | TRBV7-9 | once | TGTGCCAGCAGCTTAAACGGTGCGGGACAGTTGTGCTACACCTTC | CASSLNGAGQLCYTF
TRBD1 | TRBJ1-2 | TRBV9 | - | TGTGCCAGCAGCGCCGACGCAGGGGGTAGAGGCTACACCTTC | CASSADAGGRGYTF
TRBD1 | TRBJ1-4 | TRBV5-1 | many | TGCGCCAGCAGCTTGGAGTCAGGGGGAGAAAAACTGTTTTTT | CASSLESGGEKLFF
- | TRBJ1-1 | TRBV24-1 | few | TGTGCCACCAAAGGGGAGAAGGGGAACACTGAAGCTTTCTTT | CATKGEKGNTEAFF
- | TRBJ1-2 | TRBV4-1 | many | TGCGCCAGCAGCCTCCCAGGGAACTATGGCTACACCTTC | CASSLPGNYGYTF
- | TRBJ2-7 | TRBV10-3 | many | TGTGCCATCAGCCAGGGCTCCTACGAGCAGTACTTC | CAISQGSYEQYF
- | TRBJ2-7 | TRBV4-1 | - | TGCGCCAGCAGCCAAGGGGGGGACCTAGCTTACGAGCAGTACTTC | CASSQGGDLAYEQYF
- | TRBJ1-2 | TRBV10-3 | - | TGTGCCATCACTGGCGGTCAGGGAGCTAACTATGGCTACACCTTC | CAITGGQGANYGYTF
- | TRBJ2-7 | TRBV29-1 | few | TGCAGCGTTGCCAGGGACACCTACGAGCAGTACTTC | CSVARDTYEQYF
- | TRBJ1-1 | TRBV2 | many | TGTGCCAGCAGTGAAACGCTTGAAGCTTTCTTT | CASSETLEAFF
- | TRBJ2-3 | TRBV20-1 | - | TGCAGTGCCAAGACGGGGGGCGGGCGAGATACGCAGTATTTT | CSAKTGGGRDTQYF
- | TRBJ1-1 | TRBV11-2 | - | TGTGCCAGCAGCTTGGGGATTACGACAGTTGAAGCTTTCTTT | CASSLGITTVEAFF
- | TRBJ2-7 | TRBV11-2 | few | TGTGCCAGCAGCATCACCCCGGATGCCTACGAGCAGTACTTC | CASSITPDAYEQYF
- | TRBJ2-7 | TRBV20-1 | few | TGCAGTGCGCCGATGACAGGCGAGCAGTACTTC | CSAPMTGEQYF
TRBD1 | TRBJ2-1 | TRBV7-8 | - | TGTGCCAGCAGCGCAACCGGGACAGGGACCCCCAATGAGCAGTTCTTC | CASSATGTGTPNEQFF
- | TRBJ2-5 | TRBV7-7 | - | TGTGCTAGCAGCTTAGTGGGGCTAGCCCAAGAGACCCAGTACTTC | CASSLVGLAQETQYF
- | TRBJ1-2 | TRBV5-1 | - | TGCGCCAGCAGCTTGGAACGCTATGGCTACACCTTC | CASSLERYGYTF
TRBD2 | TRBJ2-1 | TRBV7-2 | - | TGTGCCAGCAGCTTAGAGACGGGGGGGAATGAGCAGTTCTTC | CASSLETGGNEQFF
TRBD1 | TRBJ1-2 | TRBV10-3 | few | TGTGCCACCACCCGGGCGCGGGACAGCTACTATGGCTACACCTTC | CATTRARDSYYGYTF
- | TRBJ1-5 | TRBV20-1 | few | TGCAGTGCTATCCTGGGATCGGATCAGCCCCAGCATTTT | CSAILGSDQPQHF
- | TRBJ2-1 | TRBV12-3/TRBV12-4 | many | TGTGCCAGCACCCGGGGACTGCCCTACAATGAGCAGTTCTTC | CASTRGLPYNEQFF
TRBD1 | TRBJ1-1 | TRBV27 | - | TGTGCCAGCAGCGGACAGGGGCCCCTGAACACTGAAGCTTTCTTT | CASSGQGPLNTEAFF
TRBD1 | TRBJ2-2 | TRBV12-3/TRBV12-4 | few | TGTGCCAGCAGGCCCGGGACAGGGGATTCCGGGGAGCTGTTTTTT | CASRPGTGDSGELFF
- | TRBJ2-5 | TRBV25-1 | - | TGTGCCAGCAGTGAAGCTGGGGGTAGGGAGACCCAGTACTTC | CASSEAGGRETQYF
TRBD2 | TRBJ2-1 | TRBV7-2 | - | TGTGCCAGCAGCTTACTACTAGCGGGGGCCTCCTACAATGAGCAGTTCTTC | CASSLLLAGASYNEQFF
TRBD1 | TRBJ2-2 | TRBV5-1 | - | TGCGCCAGCAGCTTGAAGACAGGGGAATCGAGGGAGCTGTTTTTT | CASSLKTGESRELFF
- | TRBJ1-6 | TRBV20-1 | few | TGCAGTGCTAGGTCGGGAGAGGGTTCACCCCTCCACTTT | CSARSGEGSPLHF
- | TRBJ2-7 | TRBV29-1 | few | TGCAGCGTTGGTAAAGACCGACGGTACGAGCAGTACTTC | CSVGKDRRYEQYF
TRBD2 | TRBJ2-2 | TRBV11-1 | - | TGTGCCAGCAGCTCGGGGACTAGGATTAACACCGGGGAGCTGTTTTTT | CASSSGTRINTGELFF
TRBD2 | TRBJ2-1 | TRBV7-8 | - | TGTGCCAGCAGCTTAGCGCTGAGCGGGAGCTACAATGAGCAGTTCTTC | CASSLALSGSYNEQFF
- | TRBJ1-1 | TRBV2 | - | TGTGCCAGCAGTGGCCTCGCCCCTGAAGCTTTCTTT | CASSGLAPEAFF
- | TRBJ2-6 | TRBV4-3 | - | TGCGCCAGCAGCCAAGTTCTATCTGGGGCCAACGTCCTGACTTTC | CASSQVLSGANVLTF
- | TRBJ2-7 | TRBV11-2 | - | TGTGCCAGCAGCTTACCCAGGGGAGGGGGCTACGAGCAGTACTTC | CASSLPRGGGYEQYF
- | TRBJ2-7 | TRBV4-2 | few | TGTGCCAGCAGCCCCCCAGACGCAGGTAACCCCTCCGAGCAGTACTTC | CASSPPDAGNPSEQYF